One sample yielded the 28 T cell receptor beta chains listed below, sequenced in a study of control samples from healthy donors and cancer patients. TCRdb's table, derived via immunoSEQ multiplex PCR, lists solely in-frame clones and lacks some. The repertoire includes around 150,000 clones, about nine tenths of them detected once, and 4.9% sits in the top ten. The sequenced sample was blood. These receptors were collected from a man aged 25 to 40 in good health.

The V gene is TRBV6-5, the J gene TRBJ2-3; 9 bases are a match to TRBD2. J was trimmed by 4 bases and V by 9 bases; bases with no gene match: 8. CDR3 length: 14 amino acids. Germline CDR1 and CDR2: MNHEY and SVGAGI. CDR3 in amino acids: CASFSGRMPDTQYF. The CDR3 DNA follows: TGTGCCAGTTTTAGCGGGAGAATGCCAGATACGCAGTATTTT.

This chain joins TRBV5-6 and TRBJ2-3, with a possible D match to TRBD2 (5 bases). Germline V gene lookup returns CDR1 SGHDT and CDR2 YYEEEE. The CDR3 contains 14 residues. The V and J ends lost 6 bases and 3 bases respectively, with 14 bases between them. CDR3: CASMSGRGTDTQYF. The CDR3 region has the DNA TGTGCCAGCATGTCAGGCCGAGGGACAGATACGCAGTATTTT.

V and J are TRBV5-1 and TRBJ1-3; D call uncertain. Per germline, CDR1 SGHRS and CDR2 YFSETQ. This CDR3 is 14 amino acids long. Trimming stripped 0 bases from V and 2 bases from J, with 6 bases between. CDR3 coding DNA: TGCGCCAGCAGCTTGGAGGGAACTGGAAACACCATATATTTT. Residues: CASSLEGTGNTIYF.

V gene TRBV12-2 combines with J gene TRBJ2-7; the table's D call of TRBD2 was not tested on the DNA. TRBV12-2 represents a pseudogene. The CDR3 runs 14 residues. CDR3 sequence: CASRLRTSGYEQYF. The CDR3 DNA is TGTGCAAGTCGCTTAAGAACTAGCGGGTACGAGCAGTACTTC.

The V call is TRBV5-6, the J call TRBJ2-7; D is unclear. There are 14 residues in the CDR3. V lost 4 bases, J lost 7 bases, and 18 bases lay in between. Germline V lookup: CDR1 SGHDT, CDR2 YYEEEE. CDR3 coding DNA: TGTGCCAGCAGCCCCGCGGACGGGTCTTGGGAGCAGTACTTC. Its translation: CASSPADGSWEQYF.

J is TRBJ2-2 and V is TRBV7-9; no firm D call. The V gene lost 2 bases and the J gene lost 6 bases, with 13 bases spanning the gap. This CDR3 contains 15 residues. Per the germline V gene, CDR1 is SEHNR and CDR2 is FQNEAQ (reference sequence). CDR3 sequence reads: CASSLSAAGPGELFF. CDR3 in DNA: TGTGCCAGCAGCTTAAGTGCCGCCGGTCCCGGGGAGCTGTTTTTT.

This clone appeared once. The V and J genes are TRBV4-2 and TRBJ2-1; TRBD2 matches at 7 bases. Germline loops: CDR1 LGHNA, CDR2 YNFKEQ. Trimming at V came to 0 bases and at J to 7 bases, leaving 3 bases not matched to a gene. This CDR3 comprises 14 residues. CDR3 in DNA: TGTGCCAGCAGCCAAGATCCGGGAGGTAATGAGCAGTTCTTC. It translates to CASSQDPGGNEQFF.

The genes are TRBV6-5 and TRBJ1-2, with D possibly being TRBD1 (6 bases). Germline lookup yields CDR1 MNHEY and CDR2 SVGAGI. V was shortened by 0 bases and J by 0 bases, with 11 bases between the two germline ends. The CDR3 runs to 16 residues. As DNA, the CDR3 is TGTGCCAGCAGTTACTCCCAGGGGTCTACTAACTATGGCTACACCTTC. Protein product: CASSYSQGSTNYGYTF.

The V and J genes are TRBV6-5 and TRBJ1-2; D might be TRBD1 (6 bases). V lost 4 bases, J lost 8 bases, and 17 bases lay in between. Per germline, CDR1 MNHEY and CDR2 SVGAGI. The CDR3 is 14 residues long. CDR3 coding DNA: TGTGCCAGCAGTTTTAACTCAGGGGTGGTCGGCTACACCTTC. This codes for CASSFNSGVVGYTF.

The rearrangement joins TRBV2 to TRBJ1-1; 8 bases map to TRBD1. Germline V gene data show CDR1 as SNHLY and CDR2 as FYNNEI. V lost 6 bases and J lost 9; bases outside the gene matches: 9. There are 13 residues in the CDR3. The DNA for the CDR3 is TGTGCCAGCAGCGGGGACAGGTCGACTAAAGCTTTCTTT. Translating gives CASSGDRSTKAFF.

The chain couples TRBV4-1 to TRBJ1-1, with 9 bases fitting TRBD1. Germline CDR1 is MGHRA and CDR2 is YSYEKL. The CDR3 sequence is 16 residues long. The ends lost 2 bases at V and 5 bases at J; junction bases unmatched: 9. This chain's CDR3 is CASSQSPDRGSTEAFF. The CDR3 coding sequence is TGCGCCAGCAGCCAAAGCCCGGACAGGGGAAGTACTGAAGCTTTCTTT.

In DNA, the CDR3 is TGTGCCAGCAGCCCCTTACGTCATGGCTACACCTTC. Amino acid sequence: CASSPLRHGYTF. The chain uses TRBV7-2 and TRBJ1-2, with unresolved D. This CDR3 spans 12 amino acids. The germline gives CDR1 SGHTA, CDR2 FQGNSA. V gave up 5 bases and J gave up 6 bases, with 10 bases separating them.

The rearrangement uses TRBV27 and TRBJ2-3, with 10 bases aligning to TRBD1. The CDR3 spans 15 residues. With 7 bases clipped from V and 3 bases from J, the junction kept 7 bases outside the gene matches. Germline-derived CDR1 and CDR2 are MNHEY and SMNVEV (reference sequence). The CDR3 region has the DNA TGTGCCAGCAACCGAGACAGGGGGCTGACAGATACGCAGTATTTT. It codes for CASNRDRGLTDTQYF.

The rearrangement links TRBV15 to TRBJ1-2; no clear D. Trimming removed 0 bases from V and 4 bases from J, with 3 bases in between. CDR1 and CDR2 from the germline V gene are LNHNV and YYDKDF (reference sequence). CDR3 length: 12 residues. CDR3 amino acids: CATSRDVYGYTF. For the CDR3, the DNA is TGTGCCACCAGCAGAGACGTCTATGGCTACACCTTC.

The chain is built from TRBV7-2 and TRBJ1-5, with D hard to call. The CDR3 has 17 amino acids. From germline, CDR1 is SGHTA and CDR2 FQGNSA. With 2 bases removed from V and 0 bases from J, the gap between germline ends came to 14 bases. CDR3 in amino acids: CASSLSRQSISNQPQHF. CDR3 in DNA: TGTGCCAGCAGCTTAAGTCGGCAGTCTATTAGCAATCAGCCCCAGCATTTT.

This clone was seen only a few times. This rearrangement joins TRBV11-2 to TRBJ1-2; D not certain. Germline loops: CDR1 SGHAT, CDR2 FQNNGV. This CDR3 has 13 amino acids. V was trimmed by 1 base and J by 2 bases, leaving 5 bases between them. In DNA, the CDR3 is TGTGCCAGCAGCTTAGTCGGGAACTATGGCTACACCTTC. Protein sequence: CASSLVGNYGYTF.

This chain links TRBV11-3 with TRBJ2-7; D remains unclear. Germline V gives CDR1 SGHNT, CDR2 YENEEA. Between the trimmed V and J ends, which lost 5 bases and 6 bases, there was a span of 17 bases. The CDR3 totals 14 residues. CDR3 nucleotides: TGTGCCAGCAGCGCCCCGTTCGGGTCGGGCGAGCAGTACTTC. This sequence encodes CASSAPFGSGEQYF.

The chain combines TRBV2 with TRBJ1-5, with a weak D call TRBD1 (6 bases). The germline gives CDR1 SNHLY, CDR2 FYNNEI. CDR3 length: 17 amino acids. The germline V and J ends were trimmed by 4 bases and 0 bases, with 16 bases remaining between them. DNA for the CDR3: TGTGCCAGCAGTGCCGGGACATCTCCTAATAGCAATCAGCCCCAGCATTTT. Its protein is CASSAGTSPNSNQPQHF.

The rearrangement joins TRBV3-1 (or the pseudogene TRBV3-2) to TRBJ2-3, with 7 bases lining up with TRBD2. V lost 10 bases to trimming and J lost 2 bases; unmatched junction nucleotides: 9. There are 14 residues in the CDR3. Germline V gene sequence: CDR1 LGHDT, CDR2 YNNKEL (reference sequence). The CDR3 sequence is CAIGGRFNTDTQYF. For the CDR3, the DNA is TGTGCCATCGGGGGGAGGTTCAACACAGATACGCAGTATTTT.

The rearrangement uses TRBV5-1 and TRBJ2-1, with D unclear. Germline V gives CDR1 SGHRS, CDR2 YFSETQ. V dropped 0 bases and J dropped 5 bases, with 9 bases sitting between them. This CDR3 spans 14 amino acids. The CDR3 region is CASSLGSNNNEQFF. CDR3 nucleotides: TGCGCCAGCAGCTTGGGATCCAACAACAATGAGCAGTTCTTC.

The V gene is TRBV24-1, the J gene TRBJ2-3, with D perhaps TRBD2 (5 bases). Trimming pared 4 bases from V and 2 bases from J, leaving 15 bases between. The CDR3 loop spans 16 amino acids. The germline V gene has CDR1 KGHDR and CDR2 SFDVKD. CDR3 sequence reads: CATSDPNGEPTDTQYF. In DNA form, the CDR3 reads TGTGCCACCAGTGACCCCAATGGGGAGCCCACAGATACGCAGTATTTT.

The genes are TRBV18 and TRBJ2-2; 8 positions match TRBD2. Germline CDR1 and CDR2: KGHSH and LQKENI. The CDR3 spans 14 residues. V lost 4 bases, J lost 5 bases, and 3 bases stayed unmatched. The DNA of the CDR3 is TGTGCCAGCTCACTCTCTAGCGGGACCGGGGAGCTGTTTTTT. Its protein product is CASSLSSGTGELFF.

The chain uses TRBV9 and TRBJ2-4; weak D call: TRBD2 (5 bases). In germline, CDR1 is SGDLS, CDR2 YYNGEE. Trimming cost V 0 bases and J 1 base, with 8 bases left between them. This CDR3 region has 15 residues. The CDR3 nucleotides read TGTGCCAGCAGCGTAGCTTCGGGGGCCAAAAACATTCAGTACTTC. Translation gives CASSVASGAKNIQYF.

This clone was counted a few times. V and J are TRBV5-6 and TRBJ1-4; no clear D gene. Per germline, CDR1 SGHDT and CDR2 YYEEEE. The CDR3 length is 16 residues. The ends were cut back, 0 bases at V and 8 bases at J, with 17 bases in the middle. CDR3 in amino acids: CASSLEGEGIEEKLFF. The CDR3 bases are TGTGCCAGCAGCTTGGAGGGCGAGGGTATCGAGGAAAAACTGTTTTTT.

The V and J genes are TRBV6-5 and TRBJ1-6, with TRBD1 identical over 7 bases. Germline CDR1 is MNHEY and CDR2 is SVGAGI. With V trimmed by 0 bases and J by 7 bases, 6 bases remained unmatched. The CDR3 length is 16 residues. CDR3 amino acids: CASSYSMTRGNSPLHF. Written as DNA, the CDR3 is TGTGCCAGCAGTTACTCGATGACCAGGGGGAATTCACCCCTCCACTTT.

The chain combines TRBV2 with TRBJ2-4; 7 positions match TRBD1. Germline V gives CDR1 SNHLY, CDR2 FYNNEI. This CDR3 is 13 amino acids long. Germline trimming cut 9 bases from V and 5 bases from J; bases unmatched to any gene: 7. The CDR3 sequence is CARTSGTENIQYF. CDR3 DNA: TGTGCCAGGACATCCGGGACAGAAAACATTCAGTACTTC.

This rearrangement joins TRBV15 to TRBJ1-3; D is unclear. Germline V lookup: CDR1 LNHNV, CDR2 YYDKDF (reference sequence). The CDR3 contains 15 residues. V lost 0 bases and J lost 4, with 10 bases in between. This CDR3 reads CATSRESKPGNTIYF. CDR3 DNA: TGTGCCACCAGCAGAGAGAGTAAACCCGGAAACACCATATATTTT.

V gene TRBV13 combines with J gene TRBJ2-7; D possibly corresponds to TRBD1 (5 bases). The ends were cut back, 5 bases at V and 5 bases at J, with 19 bases in the middle. CDR1 and CDR2 (germline): PRHDT, FYEKMQ (reference sequence). The CDR3 length is 15 residues. CDR3 residues: CASSPDRLLRDEQYF. The CDR3 DNA reads as TGTGCCAGCAGCCCCGACAGACTCCTTCGGGACGAGCAGTACTTC. The variable domain in full, with the rest retrieved from reference TRBV13 and TRBJ2-7, is AAGVIQSPRHLIKEKRETATLKCYPIPRHDTVYWYQQGPGQDPQFLISFYEKMQSDKGSIPDRFSAQQFSDYHSELNMSSLELGDSALYFCASSPDRLLRDEQYFGPGTRLTVT.